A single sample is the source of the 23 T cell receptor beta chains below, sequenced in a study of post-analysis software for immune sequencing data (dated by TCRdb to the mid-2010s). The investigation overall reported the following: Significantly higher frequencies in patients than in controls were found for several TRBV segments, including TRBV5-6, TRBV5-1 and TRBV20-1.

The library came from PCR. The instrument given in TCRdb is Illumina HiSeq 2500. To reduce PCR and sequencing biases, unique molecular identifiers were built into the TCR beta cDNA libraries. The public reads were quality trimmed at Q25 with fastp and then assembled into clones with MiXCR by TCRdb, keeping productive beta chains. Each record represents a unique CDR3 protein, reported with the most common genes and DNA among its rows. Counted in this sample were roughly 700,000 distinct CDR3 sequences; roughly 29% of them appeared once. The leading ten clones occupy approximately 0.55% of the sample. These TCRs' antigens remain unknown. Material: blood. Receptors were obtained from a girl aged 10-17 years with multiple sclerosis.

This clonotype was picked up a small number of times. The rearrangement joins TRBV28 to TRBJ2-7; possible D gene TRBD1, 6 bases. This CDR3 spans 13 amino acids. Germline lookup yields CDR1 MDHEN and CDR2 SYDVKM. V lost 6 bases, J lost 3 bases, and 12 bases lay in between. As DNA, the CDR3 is TGTGCCAGCAGACGGACAGAGATCTACGAGCAGTACTTC. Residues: CASRRTEIYEQYF.

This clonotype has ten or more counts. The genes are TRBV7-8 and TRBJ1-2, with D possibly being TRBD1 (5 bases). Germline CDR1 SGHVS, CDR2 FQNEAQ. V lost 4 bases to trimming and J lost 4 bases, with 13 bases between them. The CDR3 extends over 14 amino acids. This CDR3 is CASSSEGLGYGYTF. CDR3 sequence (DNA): TGTGCCAGCAGCTCGGAGGGGTTGGGCTATGGCTACACCTTC.

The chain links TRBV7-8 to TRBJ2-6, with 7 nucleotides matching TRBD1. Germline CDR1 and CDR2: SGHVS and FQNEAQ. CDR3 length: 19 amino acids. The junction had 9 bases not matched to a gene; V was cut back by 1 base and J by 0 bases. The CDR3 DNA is TGTGCCAGCAGCTTAGGGGTGACAGGGTTCTACTCTGGGGCCAACGTCCTGACTTTC. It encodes CASSLGVTGFYSGANVLTF. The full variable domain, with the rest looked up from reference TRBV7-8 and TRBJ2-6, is GAGVSQSPRYKVAKRGQDVALRCDPISGHVSLFWYQQALGQGPEFLTYFQNEAQLDKSGLPSDRFFAERPEGSVSTLKIQRTQQEDSAVYLCASSLGVTGFYSGANVLTFGAGSRLTVL.

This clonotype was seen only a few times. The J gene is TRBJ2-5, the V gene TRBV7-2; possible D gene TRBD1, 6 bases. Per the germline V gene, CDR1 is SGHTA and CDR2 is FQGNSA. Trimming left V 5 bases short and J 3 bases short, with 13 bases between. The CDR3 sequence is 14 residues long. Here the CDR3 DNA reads TGTGCCAGCAGCCTTATACAGGGAAAAGAGACCCAGTACTTC. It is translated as CASSLIQGKETQYF.

The DNA for the CDR3 is TGTGCCAGCAGCGTAGGAGCCGGACAGGGGAACAATGAGCAGTACTTC. It yields the protein CASSVGAGQGNNEQYF. The chain links TRBV9 to TRBJ2-1; 9 nucleotides align to TRBD1. With the DNA end fitting TRBJ2-7 better, the J assignment may be wrong. The CDR3 loop spans 16 amino acids. Per germline, CDR1 SGDLS and CDR2 YYNGEE.

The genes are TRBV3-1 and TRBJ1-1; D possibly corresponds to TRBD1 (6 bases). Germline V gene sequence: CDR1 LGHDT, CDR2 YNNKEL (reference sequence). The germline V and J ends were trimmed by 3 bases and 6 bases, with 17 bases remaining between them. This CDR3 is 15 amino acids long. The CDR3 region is CASSHEARGGSEAFF. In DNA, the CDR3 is TGTGCCAGCAGCCACGAGGCCAGGGGTGGGTCTGAAGCTTTCTTT.

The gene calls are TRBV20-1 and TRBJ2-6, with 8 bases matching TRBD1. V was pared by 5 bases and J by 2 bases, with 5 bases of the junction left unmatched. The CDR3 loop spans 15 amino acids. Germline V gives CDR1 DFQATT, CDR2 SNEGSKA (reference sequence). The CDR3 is CSAPKTGAGANVLTF. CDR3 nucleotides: TGCAGTGCTCCCAAGACAGGGGCTGGGGCCAACGTCCTGACTTTC.

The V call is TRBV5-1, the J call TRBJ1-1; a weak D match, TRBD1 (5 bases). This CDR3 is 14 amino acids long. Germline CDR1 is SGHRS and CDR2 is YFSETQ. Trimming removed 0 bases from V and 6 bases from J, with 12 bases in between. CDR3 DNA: TGCGCCAGCAGCTTGGAGGGCAGGGCTGCTGAAGCTTTCTTT. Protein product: CASSLEGRAAEAFF.

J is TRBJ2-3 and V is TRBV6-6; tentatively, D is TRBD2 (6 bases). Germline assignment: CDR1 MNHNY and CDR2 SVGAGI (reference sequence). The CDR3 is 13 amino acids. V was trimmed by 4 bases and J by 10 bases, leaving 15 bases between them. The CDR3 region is CASSFDPSGAQYF. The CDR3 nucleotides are TGTGCCAGCAGTTTTGACCCCTCGGGGGCGCAGTATTTT.

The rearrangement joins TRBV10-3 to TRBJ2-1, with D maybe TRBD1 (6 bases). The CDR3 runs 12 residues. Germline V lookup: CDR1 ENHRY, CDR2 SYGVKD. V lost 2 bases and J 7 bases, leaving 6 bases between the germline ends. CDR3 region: CAISERGNEQFF. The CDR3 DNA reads TGTGCCATCAGTGAGAGGGGGAATGAGCAGTTCTTC.

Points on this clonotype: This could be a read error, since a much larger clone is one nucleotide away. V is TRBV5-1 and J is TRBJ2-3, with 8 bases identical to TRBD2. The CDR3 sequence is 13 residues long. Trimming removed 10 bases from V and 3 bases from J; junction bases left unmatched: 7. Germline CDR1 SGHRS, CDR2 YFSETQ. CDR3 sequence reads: CAGRTSKTDTQYF. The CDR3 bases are TGCGCCGGGAGGACTAGCAAGACAGATACGCAGTATTTT.

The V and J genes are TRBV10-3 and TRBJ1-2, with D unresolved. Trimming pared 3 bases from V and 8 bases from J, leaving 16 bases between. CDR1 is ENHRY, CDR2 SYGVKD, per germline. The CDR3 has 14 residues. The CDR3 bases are TGTGCCATCAGTGACCCGGCGGCCCCTGAAGGCTACACCTTC. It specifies CAISDPAAPEGYTF.

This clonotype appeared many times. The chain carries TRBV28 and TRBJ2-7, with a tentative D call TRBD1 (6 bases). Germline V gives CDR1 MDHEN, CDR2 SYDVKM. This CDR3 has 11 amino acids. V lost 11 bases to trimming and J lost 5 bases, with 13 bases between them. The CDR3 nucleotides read TGTGCCGGACAGAGGGGGAACGAGCAGTACTTC. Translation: CAGQRGNEQYF. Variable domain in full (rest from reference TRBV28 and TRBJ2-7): DVKVTQSSRYLVKRTGEKVFLECVQDMDHENMFWYRQDPGLGLRLIYFSYDVKMKEKGDIPEGYSVSREKKERFSLILESASTNQTSMYLCAGQRGNEQYFGPGTRLTVT.

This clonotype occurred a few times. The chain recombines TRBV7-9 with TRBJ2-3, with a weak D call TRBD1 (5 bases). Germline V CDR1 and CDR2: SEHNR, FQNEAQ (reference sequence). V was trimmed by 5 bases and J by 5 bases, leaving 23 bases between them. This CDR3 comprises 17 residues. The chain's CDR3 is CASSQLPPQGRGDTQYF. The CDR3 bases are TGTGCCAGCAGCCAGCTTCCCCCGCAGGGTAGAGGAGATACGCAGTATTTT.

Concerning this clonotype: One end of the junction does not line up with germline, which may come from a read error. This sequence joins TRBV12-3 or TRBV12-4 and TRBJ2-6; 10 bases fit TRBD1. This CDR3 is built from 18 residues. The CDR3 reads CASRFGDRGPGGANVRTF. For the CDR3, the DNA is TGTGCCAGCAGATTCGGGGACAGGGGACCTGGTGGGGCCAACGTCCGGACTTTC.

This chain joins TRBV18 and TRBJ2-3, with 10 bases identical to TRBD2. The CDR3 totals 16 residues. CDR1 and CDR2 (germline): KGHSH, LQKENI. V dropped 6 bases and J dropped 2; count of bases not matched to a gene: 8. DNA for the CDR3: TGTGCCAGCTCGGCCCGAGCGGGGGGGCTCACAGATACGCAGTATTTT. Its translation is CASSARAGGLTDTQYF.

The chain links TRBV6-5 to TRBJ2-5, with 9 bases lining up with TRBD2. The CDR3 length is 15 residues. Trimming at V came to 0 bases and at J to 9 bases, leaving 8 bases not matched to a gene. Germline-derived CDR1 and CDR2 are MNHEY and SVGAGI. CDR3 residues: CASSYSLAGRVAQYF. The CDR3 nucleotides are TGTGCCAGCAGTTACTCCCTAGCGGGGCGTGTGGCCCAGTACTTC.

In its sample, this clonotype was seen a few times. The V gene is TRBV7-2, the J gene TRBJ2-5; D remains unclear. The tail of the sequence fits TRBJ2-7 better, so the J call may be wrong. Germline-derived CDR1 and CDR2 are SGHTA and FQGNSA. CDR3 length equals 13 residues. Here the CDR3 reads CASSLPQTHEQYF. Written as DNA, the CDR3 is TGTGCCAGCAGCCTCCCACAAACCCACGAGCAGTACTTC.

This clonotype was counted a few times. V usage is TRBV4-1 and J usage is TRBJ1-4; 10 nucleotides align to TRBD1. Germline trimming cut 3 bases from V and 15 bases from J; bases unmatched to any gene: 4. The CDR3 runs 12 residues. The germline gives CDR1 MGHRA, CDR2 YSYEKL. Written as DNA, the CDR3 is TGCGCCAGCAGCCAGCCGGGACAGGGGATGTTTTTT. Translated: CASSQPGQGMFF.

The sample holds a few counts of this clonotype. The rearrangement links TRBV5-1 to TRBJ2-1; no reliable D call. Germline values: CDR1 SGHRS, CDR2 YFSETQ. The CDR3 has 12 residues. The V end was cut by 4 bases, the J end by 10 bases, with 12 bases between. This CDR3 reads CASSPAGYEQFF. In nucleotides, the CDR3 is TGCGCCAGCAGCCCGGCCGGGTACGAGCAGTTCTTC.

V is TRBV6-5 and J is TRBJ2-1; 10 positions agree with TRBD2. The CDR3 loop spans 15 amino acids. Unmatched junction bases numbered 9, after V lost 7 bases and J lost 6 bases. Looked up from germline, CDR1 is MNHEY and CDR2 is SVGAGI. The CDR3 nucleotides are TGTGCCAGCACCTCCGAGGGACTAGCGAGCAATGAGCAGTTCTTC. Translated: CASTSEGLASNEQFF.

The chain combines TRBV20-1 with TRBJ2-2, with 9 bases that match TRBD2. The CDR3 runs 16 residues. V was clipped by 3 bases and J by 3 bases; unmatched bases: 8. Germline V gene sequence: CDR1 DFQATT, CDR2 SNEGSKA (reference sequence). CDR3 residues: CSASPLGGGDTGELFF. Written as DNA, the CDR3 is TGCAGTGCTAGCCCCCTTGGCGGGGGGGACACCGGGGAGCTGTTTTTT.

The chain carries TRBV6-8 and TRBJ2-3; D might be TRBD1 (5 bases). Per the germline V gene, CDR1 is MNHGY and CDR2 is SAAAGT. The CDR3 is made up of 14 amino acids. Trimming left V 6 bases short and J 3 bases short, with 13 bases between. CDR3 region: CASRLWGLTDTQYF. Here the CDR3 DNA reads TGTGCCAGCAGACTATGGGGCCTGACAGATACGCAGTATTTT.